This T cell receptor (beta chain) was captured by sequencing in a study of blood T cell repertoires in COVID-19. The assay was immunoSEQ multiplex PCR, and TCRdb's table has in-frame clones only and misses some. This sample has 200,000 to 300,000 clones, with approximately 85% found just once. This CDR3 has 15 residues. V was pared by 2 bases and J by 6 bases, with 16 bases between. Germline V gene sequence: CDR1 MNHEY, CDR2 SMNVEV (reference sequence). Sequenced material: PBMCs or T cells enriched from blood (not recorded which). This TCR was sampled from a woman between 45 and 65 years old with acute COVID-19. V is TRBV27 and J is TRBJ1-2; no firm D call. The CDR3: CASSLVSSPPDGYTF. The CDR3 coding sequence is TGTGCCAGCAGTTTAGTATCCTCCCCTCCCGATGGCTACACCTTC.